A single sample is the source of the 2 T cell receptor beta chains below, sequenced in a study of blood T cell repertoires in COVID-19. Using immunoSEQ multiplex PCR, the repertoire was profiled, and TCRdb retains in-frame clones only, with some absent. Of approximately 98,000 clones listed, just over 70% were seen once; the top ten hold 1.5% to 2%. The sample taken for sequencing was peripheral blood. These receptors were obtained from a woman in her forties with acute or convalescent COVID-19.

The chain joins TRBV7-9 to TRBJ2-7; 10 bases line up with TRBD2. This CDR3 is 18 amino acids long. Germline V gives CDR1 SEHNR, CDR2 FQNEAQ (reference sequence). Trimming cost V 1 base and J 2 bases; bases outside gene matches: 11. The CDR3 sequence: CASSLVAGGPARTYEQYF. As DNA, the CDR3 is TGTGCCAGCAGCTTAGTAGCGGGGGGTCCCGCGAGGACCTACGAGCAGTACTTC.

This chain uses TRBV5-1 with TRBJ2-5, with D maybe TRBD2 (5 bases). The V gene's germline CDR1 is SGHRS and CDR2 YFSETQ. V was pared by 4 bases and J by 2 bases, with 9 bases between. The CDR3 loop spans 13 amino acids. The CDR3 nucleotides read TGCGCCAGCAGCCCCGGGGATCAAGAGACCCAGTACTTC. Translating it yields CASSPGDQETQYF.